This T cell receptor beta chain was sequenced during a study of shared clonotypes between healthy human individuals. Unsorted PBMC samples were amplified in replicate PCRs containing 250 to 350 ng DNA, 25,000 to 35,000 T cell genomes. The table came from immunoSEQ multiplex PCR; TCRdb's copy has only in-frame clones and leaves some out. The repertoire holds some 480,000 clones, with 70% to 80% as singletons. Trimming stripped 6 bases from V and 0 bases from J, with 2 bases between. This CDR3 spans 12 amino acids. Germline loops: CDR1 KGHSH, CDR2 LQKENI. V gene TRBV18 combines with J gene TRBJ1-4, with D hard to call. The receptor's source is a woman in her forties in good health. Some clones in this sample may be carry-over from other donors' samples. Sequenced sample: PBMCs. CDR3 residues: CASSPTNEKLFF. The CDR3 nucleotides read TGTGCCAGCTCCCCAACTAATGAAAAACTGTTTTTT.